This TCR beta chain was sequenced during a study of T-cell reconstitution after alpha-beta-depleted transplantation in children. General observations from the study: By one year post-transplant, T-cell counts and diversity largely arose from T cells that were newly produced. Some patients showed high day-60 TCRbeta diversity, which derived from surviving recipient T cells and thymic progenitors.

Using unique molecular identifiers, the investigators prepared the TCRbeta library. A single record per CDR3 protein comes from TCRdb applying MiXCR to the PCR reads. The sample holds under 750,000 distinct CDR3 sequences; more than 20% are singletons and the top ten take roughly 15%. This clonotype was observed a handful of times. Its antigen remains unknown. The CDR3 extends over 16 amino acids. Per germline, CDR1 LGHNA and CDR2 YSLEER. The V and J ends lost 5 bases and 3 bases, in that order; junction bases with no gene match: 12. The chain carries TRBV4-3 and TRBJ1-1; the match to TRBD1 covers 7 bases. This clonotype was sampled from a boy younger than two who had a stem cell transplant for acute myeloid leukemia, so the T cells may come from the graft donor. The sample was PBMCs, mostly from graft donor cells, taken 360 days after TCRalphabeta/CD19-depleted stem cell transplant. For the CDR3, the DNA is TGCGCCAGCAGCTTCCGACAGGGAAAGGGGGACACTGAAGCTTTCTTT. The encoded protein is CASSFRQGKGDTEAFF.